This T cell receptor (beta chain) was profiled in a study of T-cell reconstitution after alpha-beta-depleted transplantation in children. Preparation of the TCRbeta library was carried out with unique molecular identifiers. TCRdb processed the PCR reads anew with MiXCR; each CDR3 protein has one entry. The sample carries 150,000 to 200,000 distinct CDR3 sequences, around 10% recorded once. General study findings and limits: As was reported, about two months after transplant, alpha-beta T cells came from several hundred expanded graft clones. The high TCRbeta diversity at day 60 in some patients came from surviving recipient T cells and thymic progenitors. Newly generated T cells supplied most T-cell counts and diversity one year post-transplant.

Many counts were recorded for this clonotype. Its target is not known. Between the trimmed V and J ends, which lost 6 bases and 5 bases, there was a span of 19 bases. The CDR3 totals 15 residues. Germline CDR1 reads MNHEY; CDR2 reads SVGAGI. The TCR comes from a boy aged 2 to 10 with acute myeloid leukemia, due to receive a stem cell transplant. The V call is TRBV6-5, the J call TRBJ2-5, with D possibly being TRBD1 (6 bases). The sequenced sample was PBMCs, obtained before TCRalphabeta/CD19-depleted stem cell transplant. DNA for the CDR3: TGTGCCAGCAGACGGGCACAGGGTGAGGGGGAGACCCAGTACTTC. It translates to CASRRAQGEGETQYF.